This TCR beta chain was retrieved from a study of T cell responses to AZD1222 COVID-19 vaccine (dated by TCRdb to the early 2020s). Notes on the research overall: AZD1222 recipients given second doses at about 4 weeks or at about 12 weeks were pooled, since spike-specific TCR depth and breadth were not found to differ between the two schedules. Trial participants were enrolled by age into subgroups of 18-55, 56-69 and 70-plus years, and around 140, 26 and 57 TCR-sequenced participants, respectively, were included in these subgroups. TCR sequencing covered fewer than 250 trial participants: 200 to 210 given two doses of AZD1222 and about 26 given two doses of MenACWY control vaccine. Broader findings and caveats from the paper: Most participants were white British and females outnumbered males, and the authors suggested that clonal diversity may have been underestimated. The vaccine-associated CD4 TCRs covered the entire spike protein, and the dominant responses fell in regions 160-218 and 743-854. Reportedly, close to half of the unique spike-specific TCRs recognized epitopes lying outside the regions that are mutated in the B.1.351 and B.1.1.7 variants. Conclusions about previously exposed vaccinees are limited because only six or seven AZD1222 recipients were SARS-CoV-2 seropositive at baseline. In the small 56-69-year group, the increase in depth fell short of significance, most likely because of low power. No day 14 peak-response samples were available, so repertoires were characterized only after the peak T cell response. A significant rise in spike-specific TCR breadth and depth was observed after two AZD1222 doses relative to day 0 and relative to MenACWY recipients.

In light of the paper, this sample's time point label describes: baseline before first vaccination. Vaccinee samples came from UK trials COV001 and COV002, including a single-blind randomized controlled phase 2/3 trial of AZD1222 (ChAdOx1 nCoV-19) in healthy adults. For TCRbeta chain sequencing, PBMC samples from trial participants were taken at day 0 and at day 28 after the second dose. Comments on this clone: No cognate antigen has been identified for it. No per-base quality is available; no much larger clone lies one base away.

The CDR3 regions of human TCRbeta chains were subjected to immunosequencing. The authors' pipeline ran thus. TCRs in the repertoires were matched against a reference library of SARS-CoV-2-specific TCRs that had been generated with the MIRA antigen-specificity platform. Breadth meant the fraction of unique TCRs that were SARS-CoV-2-associated, whereas depth meant the fraction of total T cells that were SARS-CoV-2-associated. Using the MIRA data, every spike-specific TCR was mapped to the spike region that the TCR reacted to and assigned to either a CD4 or a CD8 class. Log10-transformed breadth and depth values were compared by one-way ANOVA with Sidak's multiple comparisons tests. As stored in TCRdb, this immuneACCESS dataset retains in-frame rearrangements with V and J assigned. A fraction of the clones does not appear; measured against another copy, unresolved V genes explain less than half of the discrepancy, and the remainder lacks a known reason. V and J calls plus clone size are reproduced from that table; the DNA served to infer D and trimming. Here the sample has roughly 190,000 clones; roughly 93% occur a single time. Together, the top ten hold approximately 3.9% of the sample.

V is pared back by 7 bases and J by 0 bases, with 9 bases lying between the germline termini. In the germline V gene, CDR1 corresponds to ENHRY and CDR2 to SYGVKD. From the cysteine through the phenylalanine, the CDR3 covers 13 amino acids. Only the CDR3 DNA stays, 39 bases, in frame from base 1. The TCR was taken from an adult in good health. This receptor chain uses TRBV10-3 and TRBJ1-1; TRBD1 is perhaps the D gene, given 5 matching bases. This sample comprised peripheral blood, obtained on day 0 of AZD1222 vaccination. At the DNA level, the sequence is TGTGCCATCATGGGGCGAATGAACACTGAAGCTTTCTTT. This codes for CAIMGRMNTEAFF.